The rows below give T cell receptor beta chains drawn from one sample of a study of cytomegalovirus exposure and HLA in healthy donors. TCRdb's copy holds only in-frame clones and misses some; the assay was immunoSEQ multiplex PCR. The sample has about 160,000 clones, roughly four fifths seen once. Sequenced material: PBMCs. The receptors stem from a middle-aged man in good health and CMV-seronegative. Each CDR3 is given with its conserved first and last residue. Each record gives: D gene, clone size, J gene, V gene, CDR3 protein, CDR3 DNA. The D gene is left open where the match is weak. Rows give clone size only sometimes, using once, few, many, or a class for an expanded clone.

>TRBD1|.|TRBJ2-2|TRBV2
CASSGLTGASAGELFF
TGTGCCAGCAGTGGATTGACAGGGGCGTCGGCCGGGGAGCTGTTTTTT
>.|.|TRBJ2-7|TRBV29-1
CSVEISSYEQYF
TGCAGCGTTGAAATTAGCTCCTACGAGCAGTACTTC
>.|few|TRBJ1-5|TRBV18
CASSPGARDQPQHF
TGTGCCAGCTCACCAGGCGCCAGGGATCAGCCCCAGCATTTT
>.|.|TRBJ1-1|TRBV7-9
CASSPTGYAEAFF
TGTGCCAGCAGCCCTACAGGGTACGCTGAAGCTTTCTTT
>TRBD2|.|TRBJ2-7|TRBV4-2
CAGSLLGGGSSYEQYF
TGTGCCGGCAGCCTTCTGGGGGGGGGAAGCTCCTACGAGCAGTACTTC
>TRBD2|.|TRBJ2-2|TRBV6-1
CASSSWEGWAGELFF
TGTGCCAGCAGTAGCTGGGAGGGGTGGGCCGGGGAGCTGTTTTTT
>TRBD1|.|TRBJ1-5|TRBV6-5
CASSQGQGGGQPQHF
TGTGCCAGCAGCCAAGGACAGGGAGGGGGTCAGCCCCAGCATTTT
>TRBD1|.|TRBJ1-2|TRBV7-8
CASSFEGQGNGYTF
TGTGCCAGCAGCTTCGAGGGACAGGGGAATGGCTACACCTTC
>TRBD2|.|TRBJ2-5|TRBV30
CAWRIAGGVTQYF
TGTGCCTGGAGAATAGCGGGGGGCGTGACCCAGTACTTC
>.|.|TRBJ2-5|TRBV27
CASHRVQETQYF
TGTGCCAGCCACAGGGTCCAAGAGACCCAGTACTTC
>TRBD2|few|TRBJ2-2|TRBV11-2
CASSLAGGAGELFF
TGTGCCAGCAGCTTAGCGGGGGGTGCCGGGGAGCTGTTTTTT
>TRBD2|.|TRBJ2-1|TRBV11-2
CASSLDVAGDEQFF
TGTGCCAGCAGCTTAGATGTAGCGGGCGATGAGCAGTTCTTC
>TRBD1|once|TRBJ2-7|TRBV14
CASSTGTGFREQYF
TGTGCCAGCAGTACCGGGACAGGGTTTCGTGAGCAGTACTTC
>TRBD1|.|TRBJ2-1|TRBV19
CASSMDRAFYNEQFF
TGTGCCAGTAGTATGGACAGGGCATTCTACAATGAGCAGTTCTTC
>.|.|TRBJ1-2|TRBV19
CASSVNRAGGYTF
TGTGCCAGTAGTGTCAACAGGGCCGGAGGCTACACCTTC
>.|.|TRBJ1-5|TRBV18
CASSAGRDNQPQHF
TGTGCCAGCTCTGCAGGGAGGGACAATCAGCCCCAGCATTTT
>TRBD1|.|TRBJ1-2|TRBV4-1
CASAIRQGIKYGYTF
TGCGCCAGCGCGATCCGACAGGGGATCAAGTATGGCTACACCTTC
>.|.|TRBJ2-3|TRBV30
CAWSLGNGGASDTQYF
TGTGCCTGGTCTCTGGGTAACGGGGGAGCTAGTGATACGCAGTATTTT
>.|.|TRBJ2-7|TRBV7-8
CASSSYRVHEQYF
TGTGCCAGCAGCTCCTACAGGGTCCACGAGCAGTACTTC
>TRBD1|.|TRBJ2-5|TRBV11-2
CASSLDRGQGAMAQYF
TGTGCCAGCAGCTTAGATCGGGGACAGGGGGCGATGGCCCAGTACTTC
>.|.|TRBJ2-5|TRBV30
CAWSGRRRKETQYF
TGTGCCTGGAGTGGGCGGAGGAGGAAAGAGACCCAGTACTTC
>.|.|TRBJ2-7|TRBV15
CATSRDEGVFYEQYF
TGTGCCACCAGCAGAGATGAAGGGGTTTTTTACGAGCAGTACTTC
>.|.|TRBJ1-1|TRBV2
CASSEATGKSTEAFF
TGTGCCAGCAGTGAAGCGACGGGGAAAAGCACTGAAGCTTTCTTT
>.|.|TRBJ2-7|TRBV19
CASSQTGAYEQYF
TGTGCCAGTAGTCAGACGGGGGCCTACGAGCAGTACTTC
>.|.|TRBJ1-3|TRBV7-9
CASSLGQWGLSGNTIYF
TGTGCCAGCAGCTTAGGCCAGTGGGGCCTCTCTGGAAACACCATATATTTT
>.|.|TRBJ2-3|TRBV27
CASSPYIQGGSDTQYF
TGTGCCAGCAGTCCATACATACAGGGAGGGTCAGATACGCAGTATTTT
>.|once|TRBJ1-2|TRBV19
CASSLGGYGYTF
TGTGCCAGTAGCCTAGGGGGCTATGGCTACACCTTC
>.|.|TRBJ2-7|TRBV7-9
CASSFRDSPYEQYF
TGTGCCAGCAGCTTCCGGGACTCCCCCTACGAGCAGTACTTC
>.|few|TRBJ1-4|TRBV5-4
CASSQRGSANEKLFF
TGTGCCAGCAGCCAGCGCGGCAGCGCTAATGAAAAACTGTTTTTT
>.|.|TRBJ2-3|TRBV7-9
CASSLVYTDTQYF
TGTGCCAGCAGCTTAGTTTACACAGATACGCAGTATTTT
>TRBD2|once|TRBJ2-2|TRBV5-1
CASSLIAGGPANTGELFF
TGCGCCAGCAGCTTGATAGCGGGGGGGCCCGCGAACACCGGGGAGCTGTTTTTT
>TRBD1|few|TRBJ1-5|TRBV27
CASSDRGHNQPQHF
TGTGCCAGCAGCGACAGGGGGCACAATCAGCCCCAGCATTTT
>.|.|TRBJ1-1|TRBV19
CASRLRGVNTEAFF
TGTGCCAGTAGGCTCAGGGGAGTGAACACTGAAGCTTTCTTT
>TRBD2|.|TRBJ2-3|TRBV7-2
CASSFGVRGTDTQYF
TGTGCCAGCAGCTTCGGGGTGCGGGGGACAGATACGCAGTATTTT
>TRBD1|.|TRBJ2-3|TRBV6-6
CASSYSGQGTWTQYF
TGTGCCAGCAGTTATTCGGGACAGGGGACTTGGACGCAGTATTTT
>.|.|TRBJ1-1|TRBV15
CATSSGGGRGQNTEAFF
TGTGCCACCAGCAGCGGGGGAGGGAGGGGCCAGAACACTGAAGCTTTCTTT
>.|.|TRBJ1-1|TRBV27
CASSLPAGESEAFF
TGTGCCAGCAGTTTACCAGCCGGGGAATCTGAAGCTTTCTTT
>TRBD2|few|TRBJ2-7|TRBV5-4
CASSMGLAGDRPGGEQYF
TGTGCCAGCAGCATGGGACTAGCGGGAGACCGCCCAGGGGGCGAGCAGTACTTC
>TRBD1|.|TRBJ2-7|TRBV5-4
CASSLDRGYSYEQYF
TGTGCCAGCAGCTTGGACAGGGGGTATAGCTACGAGCAGTACTTC
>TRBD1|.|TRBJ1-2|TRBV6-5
CASSYSRTGGSYGYTF
TGTGCCAGCAGTTACTCTAGGACAGGGGGGAGCTATGGCTACACCTTC
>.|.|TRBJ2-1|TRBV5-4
CASSLVQNRNEQFF
TGTGCCAGCAGCTTGGTACAGAACCGCAATGAGCAGTTCTTC
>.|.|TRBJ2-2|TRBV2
CASSEERVIGELFF
TGTGCCAGCAGTGAAGAGAGGGTCATCGGGGAGCTGTTTTTT
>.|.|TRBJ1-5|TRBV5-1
CASSLGSGGGPQHF
TGCGCCAGCAGCTTGGGGTCGGGGGGCGGGCCCCAGCATTTT
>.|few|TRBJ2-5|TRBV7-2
CASSRGRLETQYF
TGTGCCAGCAGCAGGGGAAGACTAGAGACCCAGTACTTC
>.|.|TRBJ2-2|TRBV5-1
CASSQLSSRNTGELFF
TGCGCCAGCAGCCAACTAAGTAGCCGGAACACCGGGGAGCTGTTTTTT
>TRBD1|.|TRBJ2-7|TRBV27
CASIKTGDNEQYF
TGTGCCAGCATTAAGACAGGGGACAACGAGCAGTACTTC
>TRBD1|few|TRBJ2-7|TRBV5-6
CASSWGQGVHEQYF
TGTGCCAGCAGCTGGGGACAGGGGGTCCACGAGCAGTACTTC
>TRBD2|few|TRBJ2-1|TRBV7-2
CASSLARLAGPNEQFF
TGTGCCAGCAGCTTAGCCAGGCTAGCGGGGCCGAATGAGCAGTTCTTC
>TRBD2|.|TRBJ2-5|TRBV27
CASSFGAGGQVTQYF
TGTGCCAGCAGTTTTGGCGCGGGGGGACAAGTGACCCAGTACTTC
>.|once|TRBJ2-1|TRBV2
CASSGSGVRRDEQFF
TGTGCCAGCAGTGGCTCTGGCGTTAGGAGGGATGAGCAGTTCTTC
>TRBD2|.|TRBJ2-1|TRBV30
CAWSRLAGGSSYNEQFF
TGTGCCTGGAGTCGTCTAGCGGGGGGGAGCTCCTACAATGAGCAGTTCTTC
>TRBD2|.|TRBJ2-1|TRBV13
CASSLYRLAGGDEQFF
TGTGCCAGCAGCTTATATAGGCTAGCGGGGGGCGATGAGCAGTTCTTC
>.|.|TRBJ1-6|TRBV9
CASSVASNSPLHF
TGTGCCAGCAGCGTAGCTAGCAATTCACCCCTCCACTTT
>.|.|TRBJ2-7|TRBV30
CAWSEDSYEQYF
TGTGCCTGGAGCGAAGACAGTTACGAGCAGTACTTC